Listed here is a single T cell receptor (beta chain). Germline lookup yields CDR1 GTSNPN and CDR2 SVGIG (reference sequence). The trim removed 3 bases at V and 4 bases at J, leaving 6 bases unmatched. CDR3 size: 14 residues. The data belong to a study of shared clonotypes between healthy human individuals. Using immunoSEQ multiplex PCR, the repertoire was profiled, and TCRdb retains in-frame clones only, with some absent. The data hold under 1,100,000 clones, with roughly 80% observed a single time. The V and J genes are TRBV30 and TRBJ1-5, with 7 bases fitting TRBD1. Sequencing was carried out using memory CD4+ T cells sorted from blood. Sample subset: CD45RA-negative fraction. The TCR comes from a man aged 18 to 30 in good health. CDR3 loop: CAWSRDSGNQPQHF. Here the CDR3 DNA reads TGTGCCTGGAGCCGGGACAGCGGGAATCAGCCCCAGCATTTT. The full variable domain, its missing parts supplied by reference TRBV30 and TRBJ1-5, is SQTIHQWPATLVQPVGSPLSLECTVEGTSNPNLYWYRQAAGRGLQLLFYSVGIGQISSEVPQNLSASRPQDRQFILSSKKLLLSDSGFYLCAWSRDSGNQPQHFGDGTRLSIL.